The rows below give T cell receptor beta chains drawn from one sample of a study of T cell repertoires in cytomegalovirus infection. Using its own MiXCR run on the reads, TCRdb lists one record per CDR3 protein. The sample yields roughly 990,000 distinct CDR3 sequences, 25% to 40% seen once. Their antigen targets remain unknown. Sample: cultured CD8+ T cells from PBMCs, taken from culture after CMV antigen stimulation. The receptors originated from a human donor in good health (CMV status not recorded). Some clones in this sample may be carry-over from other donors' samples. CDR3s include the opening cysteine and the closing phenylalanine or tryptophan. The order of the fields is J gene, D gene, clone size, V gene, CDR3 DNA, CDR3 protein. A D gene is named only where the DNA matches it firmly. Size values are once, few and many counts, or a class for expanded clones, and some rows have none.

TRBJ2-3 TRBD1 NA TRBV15 TGTGCCACCAGCACCACCCGAGACGACAGGGACACAGATACGCAGTATTTT CATSTTRDDRDTDTQYF
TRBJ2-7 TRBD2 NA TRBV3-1 TGTGCCAGCAGCCCCGGGACTAGCGGGGGCCTAGCCTACGAGCAGTACTTC CASSPGTSGGLAYEQYF
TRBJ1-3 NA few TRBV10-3 TGTGCCATCAGGACGACAGCGTACTCTGGAAACACCATATATTTT CAIRTTAYSGNTIYF
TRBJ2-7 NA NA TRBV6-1 TGTGCCAGCAGTGAACGGCTCTCCTACGAGCAGTACTTC CASSERLSYEQYF
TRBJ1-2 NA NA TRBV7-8 TGTGCCAGCAGCTTAATAGGGGAGGGAGACTATGGCTACACCTTC CASSLIGEGDYGYTF
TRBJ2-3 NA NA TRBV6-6 TGTGCCAGCAGTTACCGTCTAGCAGGCACAGATACGCAGTATTTT CASSYRLAGTDTQYF
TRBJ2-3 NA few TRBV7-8 TGTGCCAGCAGCTTTGATCCGGGACACCTTTCCACAGATACGCAGTATTTT CASSFDPGHLSTDTQYF
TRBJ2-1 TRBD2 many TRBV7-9 TGTGCCAGCAGCTTAGAGCCCTGGCGGGGGGGCGGAAATGAGCAGTTCTTC CASSLEPWRGGGNEQFF
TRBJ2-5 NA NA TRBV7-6 TGTGCCAGCAGGCAGGCTACTAGGGGAGAGACCCAGTACTTC CASRQATRGETQYF
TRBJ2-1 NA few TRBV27 TGTGCCAGCAGTTCAGGTTCCACGGGCGATGAGCAGTTCTTC CASSSGSTGDEQFF
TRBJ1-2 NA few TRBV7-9 TGTGCCAGCAGCTTAGAGGGCAGGATCTACTATGGCTACACCTTC CASSLEGRIYYGYTF
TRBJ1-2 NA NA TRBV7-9 TGTGCCAGCAGCACACACACCTTATCGGGCTACACCTTC CASSTHTLSGYTF
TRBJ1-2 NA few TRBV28 TGTGCCAGCAGTTTATTCGACAGGGGCTACACCTTC CASSLFDRGYTF
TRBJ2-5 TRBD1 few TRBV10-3 TGTGCCATCAGTGAGCCGGACAGGGAAGCTCAAGAGACCCAGTACTTC CAISEPDREAQETQYF
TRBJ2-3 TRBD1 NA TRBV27 TGTGCCAGCAGTTGGGACAGGGTTTTATATACAGATACGCAGTATTTT CASSWDRVLYTDTQYF
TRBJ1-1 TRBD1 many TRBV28 TGTGCCAGCAGTCGGGACAGGGGGCGAACTGAAGCTTTCTTT CASSRDRGRTEAFF
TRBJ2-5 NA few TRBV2 TGTGCCAGCAGTGAAGGTCTAGCACTAGGAGAGACCCAGTACTTC CASSEGLALGETQYF
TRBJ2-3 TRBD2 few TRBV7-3 TGTGCCAGCAGCCCCCTCCTAGCGGGGGATGATACGCAGTATTTT CASSPLLAGDDTQYF
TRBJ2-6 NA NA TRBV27 TGTGCCACCGCCGCTTTTGGGGCCAACGTCCTGACTTTT CATAAFGANVLTF
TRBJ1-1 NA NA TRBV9 TGTGCCAGCAGCGCGTGGGCCGGCACTGAAGCTTTCTTT CASSAWAGTEAFF